The rows below give T cell receptor beta chains drawn from one sample of a study of molecular identifiers for immune sequencing clone quantification. Using its own MiXCR run on the PCR reads, TCRdb lists one record per CDR3 protein. The repertoire has 600,000 to 650,000 distinct CDR3 sequences, about 20% of them found once; the top ten carry 0.85% to 0.9%. Sequenced sample: naive CD8+ T cells from blood, with Jurkat cell RNA spiked in. All receptors derive from a human donor in good health. Some libraries in this study had Jurkat cell RNA spiked in. The CDR3 runs from the conserved cysteine through the conserved F or W. A D gene is named only where the DNA matches it firmly. Clone size, where shown, is once, few, many, or a class for clones that have expanded.

d_call j_call clone_size v_call cdr3_aa cdr3_nt
TRBD2 TRBJ2-7 few TRBV20-1 CSAAPGLVRSYEQYF TGCAGTGCCGCCCCGGGACTAGTCAGGTCCTACGAGCAGTACTTC
NA TRBJ2-5 few TRBV28 CASSFPGTHSQETQYF TGTGCCAGCAGTTTTCCGGGGACCCATTCCCAAGAGACCCAGTACTTC
NA TRBJ2-2 many TRBV19 CASSIEYRLTGELFF TGTGCCAGTAGTATAGAATACAGGCTAACCGGGGAGCTGTTTTTT
TRBD2 TRBJ2-7 NA TRBV7-9 CASSLRTSGNSSYEQYF TGTGCCAGCAGCTTACGAACTAGCGGGAATAGCTCCTACGAGCAGTACTTC
TRBD2 TRBJ2-7 NA TRBV11-2 CASSFPGLAGYEQYF TGTGCCAGCAGCTTTCCGGGACTAGCGGGCTACGAGCAGTACTTC
TRBD2 TRBJ2-7 NA TRBV19 CASSELAGRDPDEQYF TGTGCCAGTAGTGAACTAGCGGGGAGGGATCCTGACGAGCAGTACTTC
NA TRBJ2-7 many TRBV5-6 CASSSEGSFNEQYF TGTGCCAGCAGCTCGGAAGGGAGCTTTAACGAGCAGTACTTC
NA TRBJ2-7 many TRBV2 CASSERGARIHEQYF TGTGCCAGCAGTGAAAGGGGGGCAAGGATCCACGAGCAGTACTTC
TRBD1 TRBJ2-7 many TRBV28 CASSGTGGNYEQYF TGTGCCAGCAGTGGGACAGGGGGCAACTACGAGCAGTACTTC
NA TRBJ2-3 NA TRBV29-1 CSVVGESDTQYF TGCAGCGTTGTGGGGGAGTCAGATACGCAGTATTTC
TRBD1 TRBJ2-1 few TRBV7-9 CASSWGTGWNEQFF TGTGCCAGCAGCTGGGGGACAGGGTGGAATGAGCAGTTCTTC
NA TRBJ1-5 many TRBV9 CASSGEEGENQHF TGTGCCAGCAGCGGGGAGGAAGGGGAAAACCAGCATTTT
TRBD2 TRBJ2-1 NA TRBV9 CASSLGLAGTTMLRFF TGTGCCAGCAGCCTAGGACTAGCGGGGACTACAATGTTAAGGTTCTTC
NA TRBJ2-7 many TRBV5-1 CASSEDTTSSTYEQYF TGCGCCAGCAGCGAGGATACCACTAGTTCTACCTACGAGCAGTACTTC
NA TRBJ2-7 many TRBV4-3 CASSQTGTQYEQYF TGCGCCAGCAGCCAGACCGGGACTCAATACGAGCAGTACTTC
NA TRBJ2-1 few TRBV2 CASSGVLDVPWSNGEQFF TGTGCCAGCAGTGGGGTATTGGATGTACCGTGGAGCAATGGTGAGCAGTTCTTC
NA TRBJ2-3 NA TRBV21-1 CASKQSLAGYTDTQYF TGTGCCAGTAAGCAAAGTTTAGCGGGATACACAGATACGCAGTATTTT
NA TRBJ1-4 once TRBV4-3 CAGSQDPGLGVKLFF TGCGCCGGCAGCCAAGATCCAGGGCTGGGTGTAAAACTGTTTTTT
NA TRBJ2-3 many TRBV20-1 CSARDPPRRLGAPDTQYF TGCAGTGCTAGAGATCCCCCCCGGAGATTAGGGGCCCCAGATACGCAGTATTTT
TRBD1 TRBJ2-7 many TRBV27 CASSPTGGGYEQYF TGTGCCAGCAGTCCTACAGGGGGCGGCTACGAGCAGTACTTC
TRBD2 TRBJ2-7 many TRBV28 CASLVQGGGLYEQYF TGTGCCAGCCTAGTCCAAGGCGGGGGACTCTACGAGCAGTACTTC
NA TRBJ2-7 few TRBV19 CASAMGLNYEQYF TGTGCCAGTGCGATGGGACTGAACTACGAGCAGTACTTC
NA TRBJ2-7 many TRBV5-6 CASSLDANEGEQYF TGTGCCAGCAGCTTGGACGCCAACGAAGGCGAGCAGTACTTC
NA TRBJ1-1 many TRBV3-1 CASSQGIGENTEAFF TGTGCCAGCAGCCAAGGAATAGGCGAGAACACTGAAGCTTTCTTT
TRBD1 TRBJ2-7 many TRBV20-1 CSARSRGQEIYEQYF TGCAGTGCTAGATCTAGGGGGCAGGAGATCTACGAGCAGTACTTC
NA TRBJ2-3 many TRBV5-1 CASSLASGVSTDTQYF TGCGCCAGCAGCTTGGCCTCGGGGGTAAGCACAGATACGCAGTATTTT
TRBD1 TRBJ1-1 many TRBV7-9 CASSLAQGQSTEAFF TGTGCCAGCAGCTTAGCCCAGGGACAGTCGACTGAAGCTTTCTTT
TRBD1 TRBJ2-3 few TRBV5-8 CASSVDGQAITDTQYF TGTGCCAGCAGCGTCGATGGACAGGCCATCACAGATACGCAGTATTTT
NA TRBJ2-1 few TRBV2 CARQLPGEGYNEQFF TGTGCCAGGCAACTCCCGGGAGAGGGGTACAATGAGCAGTTCTTC
NA TRBJ2-7 few TRBV20-1 CSARDINTGYEQYF TGCAGTGCTAGAGATATCAATACGGGCTACGAGCAGTACTTC
TRBD1 TRBJ2-7 many TRBV6-6 CASSFSTGAYEQYF TGTGCCAGCAGCTTTTCGACAGGGGCCTACGAGCAGTACTTC
NA TRBJ1-6 many TRBV4-3 CASSQGSRRDSPLHF TGCGCCAGCAGCCAGGGGTCGAGACGGGATTCACCCCTCCACTTT
TRBD1 TRBJ2-3 many TRBV7-9 CASSTTGTGVMGTDTQYF TGTGCCAGCAGCACCACCGGGACAGGGGTGATGGGGACAGATACGCAGTATTTT
NA TRBJ2-3 many TRBV10-2 CASSVVADTQYF TGCGCCAGCAGTGTCGTGGCAGATACGCAGTATTTT